This entry is about one TCR beta chain. Some clones are missing from TCRdb's copy, which holds only in-frame ones; the method was immunoSEQ multiplex PCR. The sample has about 75,000 clones, 85% to 90% seen once. Per the germline V gene, CDR1 is SNHLY and CDR2 is FYNNEI. After removal of 7 bases from V and 10 bases from J, the junction contained 13 bases not matched to a gene. The CDR3 loop spans 15 amino acids. This entry is derived from a study of blood T cell repertoires in COVID-19. Sequenced: peripheral blood. The clonotype comes from a human donor in a cohort sampled during active COVID-19. The V call is TRBV2, the J call TRBJ1-6; 7 bases line up with TRBD1. CDR3 amino acids: CASKGRDSLWSPLHF. CDR3 coding DNA: TGTGCCAGCAAGGGAAGGGACAGTCTTTGGTCACCCCTCCACTTT.